One sample yielded the 22 T cell receptor beta chains listed below, sequenced in a study of blood T cell repertoires in COVID-19. Assay used: immunoSEQ multiplex PCR; TCRdb lists only in-frame clones, some missing. The table records approximately 210,000 clones, around nine tenths of them present only once. Sequenced input: peripheral blood. These receptors were taken from a man aged 40-55 years with acute or convalescent COVID-19.

This clone showed up just once. This sequence joins TRBV18 and TRBJ2-2; D possibly corresponds to TRBD1 (5 bases). The CDR3 covers 14 residues. V shed 10 bases and J shed 0 bases, with 12 bases lying between them. Germline CDR1 reads KGHSH; CDR2 reads LQKENI. CDR3 sequence (DNA): TGTGCCATCCCCCAGGGATCGAACACCGGGGAGCTGTTTTTT. Encoded protein: CAIPQGSNTGELFF.

This clone appeared once. The V call is TRBV24-1, the J call TRBJ2-5; 7 bases fit TRBD2. The CDR3 has 14 amino acids. The V gene's germline CDR1 is KGHDR and CDR2 SFDVKD. V trimming: 4 bases; J trimming: 4 bases; junction bases outside the gene matches: 5. CDR3 protein: CATSDPGLGETQYF. In DNA, the CDR3 is TGTGCCACCAGTGACCCCGGACTAGGAGAGACCCAGTACTTC.

The chain uses TRBV7-9 and TRBJ2-5; D not certain. Trimming left V 3 bases short and J 7 bases short, with 12 bases between. CDR3 length: 13 residues. Germline V gene sequence: CDR1 SEHNR, CDR2 FQNEAQ (reference sequence). CDR3 amino acids: CASSLTLVGTQYF. CDR3 bases: TGTGCCAGCAGCTTGACACTTGTCGGGACCCAGTACTTC.

The chain has TRBV5-1 and TRBJ2-3, with 11 bases that match TRBD1. The CDR3 length is 16 residues. The V and J ends lost 6 bases and 0 bases, in that order; junction bases with no gene match: 6. The germline V gene has CDR1 SGHRS and CDR2 YFSETQ. The CDR3 here is CASITGQGASTDTQYF. DNA of the CDR3: TGCGCCAGCATTACTGGACAGGGGGCGAGCACAGATACGCAGTATTTT. The full variable domain, completed using reference TRBV5-1 and TRBJ2-3, is KAGVTQTPRYLIKTRGQQVTLSCSPISGHRSVSWYQQTPGQGLQFLFEYFSETQRNKGNFPGRFSGRQFSNSRSEMNVSTLELGDSALYLCASITGQGASTDTQYFGPGTRLTVL.

This sequence joins TRBV6-5 and TRBJ2-3; TRBD1 might be the D (6 bases). Germline V gives CDR1 MNHEY, CDR2 SVGAGI. Trimming took off 2 bases at V and 4 bases at J, with 13 bases between the two ends. The CDR3 spans 15 residues. This CDR3 is CASSYDKRGSDTQYF. Here the CDR3 DNA reads TGTGCCAGCAGTTACGACAAGAGGGGGTCAGATACGCAGTATTTT.

The rearrangement uses TRBV11-3 and TRBJ2-5, with D perhaps matching TRBD2 (5 bases). Germline V CDR1 and CDR2: SGHNT, YENEEA. V lost 4 bases and J 5 bases, leaving 8 bases between the germline ends. This CDR3 spans 12 amino acids. CDR3 in DNA: TGTGCCAGCAGCTCGGGGTGGGAGACCCAGTACTTC. Protein: CASSSGWETQYF.

This clone was detected only once. The chain is built from TRBV29-1 and TRBJ1-2; 9 positions match TRBD1. With V trimmed by 4 bases and J by 5 bases, 11 bases remained unmatched. CDR1 and CDR2 (germline): SQVTM, ANQGSEA. The CDR3 is 15 residues long. The CDR3 spells CSVVLGTGLRYGYTF. CDR3 nucleotide sequence: TGCAGCGTTGTCCTCGGGACAGGGCTTAGGTATGGCTACACCTTC. Full variable domain (remainder filled in from reference TRBV29-1 and TRBJ1-2): SAVISQKPSRDICQRGTSLTIQCQVDSQVTMMFWYRQQPGQSLTLIATANQGSEATYESGFVIDKFPISRPNLTFSTLTVSNMSPEDSSIYLCSVVLGTGLRYGYTFGSGTRLTVV.

This clone was counted a single time. The junction departs from the called germline gene at one end, perhaps through a read error. This chain joins TRBV28 and TRBJ2-3; TRBD2 aligns across 8 bases. In germline, CDR1 is MDHEN, CDR2 SYDVKM. The CDR3 is 18 amino acids. The CDR3 here is CVSSLSSGGMVHTDTQYF. CDR3 bases: TGTGTCAGCAGTTTATCGAGCGGGGGTATGGTCCACACAGATACGCAGTATTTT.

The chain uses TRBV21-1 and TRBJ2-7; the table's D call, TRBD2, was not checked against the DNA. TRBV21-1 is assigned pseudogene status. This CDR3 is 15 amino acids long. The CDR3 coding sequence is TGTGCCAGCAGCAAACGAGACGACTCGCTGTGGGAGCAGTACTTC. Its protein product is CASSKRDDSLWEQYF.

The V call is TRBV2, the J call TRBJ2-5, with D maybe TRBD1 (6 bases). The CDR3 totals 15 residues. Germline V gene lookup returns CDR1 SNHLY and CDR2 FYNNEI. Trimming stripped 2 bases from V and 5 bases from J, with 15 bases between. This CDR3 reads CASSELRGEEETQYF. As DNA, the CDR3 is TGTGCCAGCAGTGAACTCAGGGGCGAGGAGGAGACCCAGTACTTC. Using reference TRBV2 and TRBJ2-5 for the parts outside the CDR3, the full variable domain is EPEVTQTPSHQVTQMGQEVILRCVPISNHLYFYWYRQILGQKVEFLVSFYNNEISEKSEIFDDQFSVERPDGSNFTLKIRSTKLEDSAMYFCASSELRGEEETQYFGPGTRLLVL.

The gene calls are TRBV2 and TRBJ2-1, with 11 bases fitting TRBD2. Germline V CDR1 and CDR2: SNHLY, FYNNEI. Germline trimming cut 3 bases from V and 0 bases from J; bases unmatched to any gene: 4. CDR3 size: 17 residues. Written as DNA, the CDR3 is TGTGCCAGCAGTGAGCGACTAGCGGGGACCTCCTACAATGAGCAGTTCTTC. This sequence encodes CASSERLAGTSYNEQFF.

V usage is TRBV27 and J usage is TRBJ2-7; 11 nucleotides line up with TRBD1. V dropped 6 bases and J dropped 1; count of bases not matched to a gene: 5. CDR1 and CDR2 (germline): MNHEY, SMNVEV (reference sequence). CDR3 length: 15 amino acids. CDR3 in DNA: TGTGCCAGCAGCCGGACAGGGGGCGAGTCCTACGAGCAGTACTTC. It translates to CASSRTGGESYEQYF.

The V and J genes are TRBV19 and TRBJ1-5; 7 bases match TRBD1. Germline CDR1 is LNHDA and CDR2 is SQIVND (reference sequence). The CDR3 covers 14 residues. V gave up 4 bases and J gave up 6 bases; unmatched junction bases: 6. The CDR3 coding sequence is TGTGCCAGTAGTAAAAGACAGGGAGGTCAGCCCCAGCATTTT. This codes for CASSKRQGGQPQHF. Variable domain in full (rest from reference TRBV19 and TRBJ1-5): DGGITQSPKYLFRKEGQNVTLSCEQNLNHDAMYWYRQDPGQGLRLIYYSQIVNDFQKGDIAEGYSVSREKKESFPLTVTSAQKNPTAFYLCASSKRQGGQPQHFGDGTRLSIL.

The genes are TRBV6-5 and TRBJ2-1, with a weak D call TRBD2 (6 bases). CDR1 and CDR2 from the germline V gene are MNHEY and SVGAGI. This CDR3 contains 14 residues. The CDR3 DNA follows: TGTGCTATCAAACCGGGAAAGGCGGGGAATGAGCAGTTCTTC. Protein product: CAIKPGKAGNEQFF.

J is TRBJ2-2 and V is TRBV5-5; possible D gene TRBD2, 5 bases. V gave up 0 bases and J gave up 3 bases, with 6 bases separating them. The CDR3 sequence is 14 residues long. The germline CDR1 and CDR2 sequences are SGHKS and YYEKEE (reference sequence). Written as DNA, the CDR3 is TGTGCCAGCAGCTTGGTGGAGGACACCGGGGAGCTGTTTTTT. Translation gives CASSLVEDTGELFF.

The gene calls are TRBV6-5 and TRBJ1-2; weak D call: TRBD1 (5 bases). The CDR3 is 15 amino acids. Germline V gene sequence: CDR1 MNHEY, CDR2 SVGAGI. With 6 bases removed from V and 4 bases from J, the gap between germline ends came to 18 bases. The DNA for the CDR3 is TGTGCCAGCAGACCTATTCAGGGTAACGCCTATGGCTACACCTTC. This encodes CASRPIQGNAYGYTF.

J is TRBJ1-4 and V is TRBV7-7; the D is unclear. Germline-derived CDR1 and CDR2 are SSHAT and FNYEAQ (reference sequence). The CDR3 is made up of 14 amino acids. The ends were cut back, 2 bases at V and 3 bases at J, with 7 bases in the middle. CDR3 amino acids: CASSLSGSNEKLFF. CDR3 DNA sequence: TGTGCCAGCAGCTTATCCGGGTCTAATGAAAAACTGTTTTTT.

The J gene is TRBJ2-4, the V gene TRBV27; D is possibly TRBD2 (5 bases). CDR3 size: 12 residues. Germline V gives CDR1 MNHEY, CDR2 SMNVEV (reference sequence). Trimming removed 5 bases from V and 8 bases from J, with 10 bases in between. CDR3 sequence: CASSPPGDIQYF. The DNA for the CDR3 is TGTGCCAGCAGTCCTCCCGGGGACATTCAGTACTTC.

The chain joins TRBV7-6 to TRBJ2-7; tentatively, D is TRBD1 (6 bases). Trimming shortened V by 5 bases and J by 6 bases, and 14 bases separated the two germline ends. This CDR3 has 13 amino acids. Per germline, CDR1 SGHVS and CDR2 FNYEAQ. The CDR3 DNA reads TGTGCCAGCAGCCCACACATAGGGGGCGAGCAGTACTTC. This translates into CASSPHIGGEQYF.

The chain has TRBV5-5 and TRBJ2-1, with D maybe TRBD1 (5 bases). The CDR3 length is 13 residues. Germline assignment: CDR1 SGHKS and CDR2 YYEKEE (reference sequence). V lost 9 bases and J 8 bases, leaving 18 bases between the germline ends. CDR3: CATTGSSGDEQFF. The CDR3 DNA is TGTGCCACCACAGGTTCGTCGGGTGATGAGCAGTTCTTC. Full variable domain (outside the CDR3, taken from reference TRBV5-5 and TRBJ2-1): DAGVTQSPTHLIKTRGQQVTLRCSPISGHKSVSWYQQVLGQGPQFIFQYYEKEERGRGNFPDRFSARQFPNYSSELNVNALLLGDSALYLCATTGSSGDEQFFGPGTRLTVL.

This clone appeared a single time. The chain recombines TRBV2 with TRBJ2-5; possible D gene TRBD2, 6 bases. This CDR3 comprises 16 residues. The V gene's germline CDR1 is SNHLY and CDR2 FYNNEI. The V and J ends lost 8 bases and 3 bases respectively, with 22 bases between them. The CDR3 loop is CASGPRVAVVEETQYF. In nucleotides, the CDR3 is TGTGCCAGCGGACCGAGGGTAGCGGTAGTGGAAGAGACCCAGTACTTC.

This clone showed up just a few times. V gene TRBV28 combines with J gene TRBJ1-1, with 9 positions matching TRBD1. V was clipped by 6 bases and J by 5 bases; unmatched bases: 10. This CDR3 has 15 amino acids. CDR1 is MDHEN, CDR2 SYDVKM, per germline. This CDR3 reads CASRGDRVLQTEAFF. In DNA, the CDR3 is TGTGCCAGCAGAGGGGACAGGGTTCTACAGACTGAAGCTTTCTTT. Looking up the rest from reference TRBV28 and TRBJ1-1 gives the full variable domain: DVKVTQSSRYLVKRTGEKVFLECVQDMDHENMFWYRQDPGLGLRLIYFSYDVKMKEKGDIPEGYSVSREKKERFSLILESASTNQTSMYLCASRGDRVLQTEAFFGQGTRLTVV.